This TCR beta chain was captured in a study of tissue T cells after allogeneic stem cell transplantation. Study-level results: Anatomically similar tissues had similar TCR repertoires within each patient.

Of note for this clone: The antigen is unknown. Germline and genes: mouse. The read stops 1 residue short of the end of the CDR3; the missing end is completed from the germline J gene.

CDR1 KGHPV and CDR2 FQNQEV come from the germline V gene (reference sequence). The CDR3 is made up of 12 amino acids. Trimming removed 3 bases from V and 6 bases from J, with 7 bases in between. Only in-frame clones appear in the TCRdb table, and some are missing; sequencing was by immunoSEQ multiplex PCR. The sample holds fewer than 5,500 clones, 40% to 50% seen once. Time point reported: mouse harvest day 14 after allogeneic transplant. Each mouse received 10^7 T-cell-depleted marrow cells plus 10^6 splenic CD5+ T cells by tail vein. This mouse GVHD model was MHC-mismatched B6 to BALB/c, profiled day 7 or 14.

The sequencing input was lymph node tissue. The chain employs TRBV26 and TRBJ2-5; the D call may be TRBD1 or TRBD2 (5 bases each). The origin of this receptor is a female BALB/c mouse given C57BL/6 T cells with graft-versus-host disease after an allogeneic hematopoietic cell transplant. CDR3 protein: CASSLGGDTQYF. Incomplete CDR3 DNA: TGTGCCAGCAGTCTCGGGGGTGACACCCAGTAC.